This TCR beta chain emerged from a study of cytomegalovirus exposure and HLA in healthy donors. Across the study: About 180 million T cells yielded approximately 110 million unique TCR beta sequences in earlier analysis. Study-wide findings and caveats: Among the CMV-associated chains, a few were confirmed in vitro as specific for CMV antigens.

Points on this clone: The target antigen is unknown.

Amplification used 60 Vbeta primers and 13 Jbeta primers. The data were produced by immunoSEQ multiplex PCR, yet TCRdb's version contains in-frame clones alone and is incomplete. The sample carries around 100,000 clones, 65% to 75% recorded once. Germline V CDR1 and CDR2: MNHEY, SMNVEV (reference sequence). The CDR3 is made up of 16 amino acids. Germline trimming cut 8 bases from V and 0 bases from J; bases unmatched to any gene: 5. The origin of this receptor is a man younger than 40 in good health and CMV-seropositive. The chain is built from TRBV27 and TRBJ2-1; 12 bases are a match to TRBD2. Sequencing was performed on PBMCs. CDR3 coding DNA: TGTGCCAGCTCACTAGCGGGGGGTTACTCCTACAATGAGCAGTTCTTC. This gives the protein CASSLAGGYSYNEQFF.